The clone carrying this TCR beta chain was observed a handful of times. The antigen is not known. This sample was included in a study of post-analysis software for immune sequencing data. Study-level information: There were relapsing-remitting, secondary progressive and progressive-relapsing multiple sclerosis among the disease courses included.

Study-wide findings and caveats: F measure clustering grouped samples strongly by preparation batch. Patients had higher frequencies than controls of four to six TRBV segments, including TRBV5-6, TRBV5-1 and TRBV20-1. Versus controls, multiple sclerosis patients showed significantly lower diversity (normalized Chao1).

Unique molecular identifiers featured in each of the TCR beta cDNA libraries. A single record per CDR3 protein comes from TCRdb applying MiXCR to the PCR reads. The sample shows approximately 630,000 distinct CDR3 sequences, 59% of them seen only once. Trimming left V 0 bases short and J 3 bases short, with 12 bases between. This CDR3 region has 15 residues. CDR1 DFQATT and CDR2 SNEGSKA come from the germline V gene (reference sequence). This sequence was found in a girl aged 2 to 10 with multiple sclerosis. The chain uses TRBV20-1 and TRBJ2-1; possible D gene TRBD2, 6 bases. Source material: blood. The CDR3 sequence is CSARDPGSSYNEQFF. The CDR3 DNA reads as TGCAGTGCTAGAGACCCCGGGAGTAGCTACAATGAGCAGTTCTTC.